This TCR beta chain was sequenced in a study of OX40 agonist ivuxolimab in advanced cancers. The repertoire was sequenced with immunoSEQ multiplex PCR; TCRdb's copy has only in-frame clones and lacks some. In the table there are about 76,000 clones, approximately 86% of which are singletons. The germline gives CDR1 SNHLY, CDR2 FYNNEI. V was trimmed by 3 bases and J by 1 base, leaving 12 bases between them. This CDR3 has 15 residues. The sequence was collected from an adult with an advanced solid tumor such as melanoma, head and neck, liver or kidney cancer. V gene TRBV2 combines with J gene TRBJ1-1, with D uncertain. Sample: CD4+ or CD8+ T cells sorted from blood, taken in a trial of the OX40 agonist ivuxolimab. CDR3: CASSDQRLQNTEAFF. DNA of the CDR3: TGTGCCAGCAGTGATCAACGGCTACAGAACACTGAAGCTTTCTTT. The full variable domain, with the rest looked up from reference TRBV2 and TRBJ1-1, is EPEVTQTPSHQVTQMGQEVILRCVPISNHLYFYWYRQILGQKVEFLVSFYNNEISEKSEIFDDQFSVERPDGSNFTLKIRSTKLEDSAMYFCASSDQRLQNTEAFFGQGTRLTVV.